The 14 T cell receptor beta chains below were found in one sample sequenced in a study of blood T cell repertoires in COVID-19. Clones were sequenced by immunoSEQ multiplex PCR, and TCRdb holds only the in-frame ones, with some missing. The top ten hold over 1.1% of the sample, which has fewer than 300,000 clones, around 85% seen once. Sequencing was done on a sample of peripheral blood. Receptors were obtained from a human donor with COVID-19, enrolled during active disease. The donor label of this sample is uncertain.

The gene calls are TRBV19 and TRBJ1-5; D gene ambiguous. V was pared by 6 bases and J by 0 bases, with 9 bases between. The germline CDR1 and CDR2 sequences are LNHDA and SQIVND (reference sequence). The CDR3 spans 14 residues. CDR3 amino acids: CASRVEISNQPQHF. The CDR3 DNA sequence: TGTGCCAGTAGGGTGGAGATTAGCAATCAGCCCCAGCATTTT.

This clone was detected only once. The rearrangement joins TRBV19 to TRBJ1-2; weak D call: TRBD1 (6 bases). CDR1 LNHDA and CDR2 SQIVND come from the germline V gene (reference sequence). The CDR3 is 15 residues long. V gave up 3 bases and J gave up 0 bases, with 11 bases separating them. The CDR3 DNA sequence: TGTGCCAGTAGTATGGGGGCTGGAGCTAACTATGGCTACACCTTC. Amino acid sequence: CASSMGAGANYGYTF.

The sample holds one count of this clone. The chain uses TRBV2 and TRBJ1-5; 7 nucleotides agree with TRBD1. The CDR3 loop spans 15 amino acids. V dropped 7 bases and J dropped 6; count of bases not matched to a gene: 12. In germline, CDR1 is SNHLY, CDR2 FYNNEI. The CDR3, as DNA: TGTGCCAGCACTCCTGAGCCAGGGGGAGGTCAGCCCCAGCATTTT. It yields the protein CASTPEPGGGQPQHF.

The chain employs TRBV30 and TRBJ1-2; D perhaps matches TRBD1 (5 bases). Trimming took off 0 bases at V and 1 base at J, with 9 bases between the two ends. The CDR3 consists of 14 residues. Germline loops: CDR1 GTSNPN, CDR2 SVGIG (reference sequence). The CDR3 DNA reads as TGTGCCTGGAGTGTTGGGAGGGGTAACTATGGCTACACCTTC. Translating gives CAWSVGRGNYGYTF.

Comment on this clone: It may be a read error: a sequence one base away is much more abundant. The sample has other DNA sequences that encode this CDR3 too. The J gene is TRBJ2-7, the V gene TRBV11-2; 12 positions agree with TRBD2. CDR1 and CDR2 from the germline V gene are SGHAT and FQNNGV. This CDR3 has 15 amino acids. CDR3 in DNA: TGTGCCAGCAGCCTCCTAGCGGGAGGGGCCTACGAGCAGTACTTT. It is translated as CASSLLAGGAYEQYF.

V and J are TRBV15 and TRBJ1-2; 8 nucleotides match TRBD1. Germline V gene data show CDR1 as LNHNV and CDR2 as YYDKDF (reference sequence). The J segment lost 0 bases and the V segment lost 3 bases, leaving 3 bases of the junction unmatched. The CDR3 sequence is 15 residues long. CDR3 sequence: CATSRGQASNYGYTF. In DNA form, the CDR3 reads TGTGCCACCAGCAGGGGACAGGCCTCTAACTATGGCTACACCTTC.

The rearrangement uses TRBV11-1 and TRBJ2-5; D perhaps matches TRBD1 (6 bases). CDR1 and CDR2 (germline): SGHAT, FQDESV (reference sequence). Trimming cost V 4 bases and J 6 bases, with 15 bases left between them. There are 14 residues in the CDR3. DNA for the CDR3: TGTGCCAGCAGCTATCCGGACAGTATCAAGACCCAGTACTTC. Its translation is CASSYPDSIKTQYF.

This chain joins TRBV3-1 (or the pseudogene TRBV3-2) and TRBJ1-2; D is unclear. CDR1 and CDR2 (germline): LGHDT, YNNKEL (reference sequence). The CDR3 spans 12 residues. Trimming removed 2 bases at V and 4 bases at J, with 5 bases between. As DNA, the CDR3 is TGTGCCAGCAGCCAACGCAGCTATGGCTACACCTTC. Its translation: CASSQRSYGYTF.

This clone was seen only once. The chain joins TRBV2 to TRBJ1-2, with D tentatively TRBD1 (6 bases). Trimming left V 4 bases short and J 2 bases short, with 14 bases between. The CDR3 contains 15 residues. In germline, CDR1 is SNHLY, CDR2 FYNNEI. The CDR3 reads CASSVPAGANYGYTF. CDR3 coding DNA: TGTGCCAGCAGTGTACCGGCGGGGGCCAACTATGGCTACACCTTC.

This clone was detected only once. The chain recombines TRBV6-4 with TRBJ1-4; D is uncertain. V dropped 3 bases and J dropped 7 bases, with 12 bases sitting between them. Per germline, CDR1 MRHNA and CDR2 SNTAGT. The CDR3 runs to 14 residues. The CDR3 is CASSEDYGSEKLFF. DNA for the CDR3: TGTGCCAGCAGTGAGGACTACGGCTCTGAAAAACTGTTTTTT.

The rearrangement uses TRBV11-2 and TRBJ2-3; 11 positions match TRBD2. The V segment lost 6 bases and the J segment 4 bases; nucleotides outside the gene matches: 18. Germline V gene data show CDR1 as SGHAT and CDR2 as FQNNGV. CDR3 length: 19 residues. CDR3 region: CASSPTPGLAGGAADTQYF. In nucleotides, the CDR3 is TGTGCCAGCAGTCCCACACCCGGATTAGCGGGAGGGGCAGCAGATACGCAGTATTTT.

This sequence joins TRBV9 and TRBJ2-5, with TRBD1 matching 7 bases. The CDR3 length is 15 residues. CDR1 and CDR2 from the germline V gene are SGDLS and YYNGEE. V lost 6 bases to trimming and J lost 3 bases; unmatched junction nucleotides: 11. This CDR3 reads CASTISGTEKETQYF. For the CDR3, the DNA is TGTGCCAGCACCATTTCTGGGACAGAAAAAGAGACCCAGTACTTC.

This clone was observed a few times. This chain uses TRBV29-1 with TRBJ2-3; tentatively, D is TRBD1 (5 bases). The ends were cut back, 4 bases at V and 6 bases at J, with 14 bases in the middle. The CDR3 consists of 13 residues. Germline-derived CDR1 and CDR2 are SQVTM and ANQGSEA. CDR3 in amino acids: CSVAQLNRDTQYF. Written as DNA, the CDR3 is TGCAGCGTTGCCCAACTTAACAGGGATACGCAGTATTTT.

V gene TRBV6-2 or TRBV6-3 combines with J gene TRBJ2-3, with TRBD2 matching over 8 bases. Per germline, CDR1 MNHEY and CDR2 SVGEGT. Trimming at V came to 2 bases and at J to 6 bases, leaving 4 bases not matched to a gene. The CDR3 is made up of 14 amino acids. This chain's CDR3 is CASSYSGGVDTQYF. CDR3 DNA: TGTGCCAGCAGTTACAGCGGGGGTGTGGATACGCAGTATTTT.